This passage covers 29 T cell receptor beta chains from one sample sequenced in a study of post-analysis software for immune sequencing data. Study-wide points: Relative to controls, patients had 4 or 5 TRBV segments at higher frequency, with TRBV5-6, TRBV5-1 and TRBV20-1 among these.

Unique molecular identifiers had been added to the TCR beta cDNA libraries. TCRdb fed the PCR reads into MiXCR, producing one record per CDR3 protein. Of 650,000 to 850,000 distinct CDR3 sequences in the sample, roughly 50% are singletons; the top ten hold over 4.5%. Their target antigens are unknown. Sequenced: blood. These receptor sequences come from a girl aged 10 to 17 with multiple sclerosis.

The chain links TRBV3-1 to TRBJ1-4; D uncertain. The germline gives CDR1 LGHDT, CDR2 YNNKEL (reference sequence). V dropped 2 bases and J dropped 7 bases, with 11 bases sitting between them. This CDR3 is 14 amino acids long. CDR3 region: CASSQQVMGEKLFF. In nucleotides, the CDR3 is TGTGCCAGCAGCCAACAGGTGATGGGTGAAAAACTGTTTTTT.

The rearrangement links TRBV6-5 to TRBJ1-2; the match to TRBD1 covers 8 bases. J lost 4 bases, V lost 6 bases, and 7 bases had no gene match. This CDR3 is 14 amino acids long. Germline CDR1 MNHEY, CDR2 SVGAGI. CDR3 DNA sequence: TGTGCCAGCAGAAAAGAGGGACAGGTCTATGGCTACACCTTC. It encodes CASRKEGQVYGYTF.

The CDR3 nucleotides read TGTGCCAGCAGACGAGGCGGCGCCGAGCAGTACTTC. The encoded protein is CASRRGGAEQYF. The chain couples TRBV12-3 or TRBV12-4 to TRBJ2-4; D ambiguous. TRBJ2-7 matches the DNA end more closely, so the J call is doubtful. The CDR3 is 12 residues long.

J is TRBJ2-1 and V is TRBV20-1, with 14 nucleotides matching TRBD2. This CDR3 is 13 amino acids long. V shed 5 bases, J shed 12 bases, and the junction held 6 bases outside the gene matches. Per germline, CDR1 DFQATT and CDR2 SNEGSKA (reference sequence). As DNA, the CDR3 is TGCAGTGCTGGGGGACTAGCGGGAGTGGGGCAGTTCTTC. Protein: CSAGGLAGVGQFF.

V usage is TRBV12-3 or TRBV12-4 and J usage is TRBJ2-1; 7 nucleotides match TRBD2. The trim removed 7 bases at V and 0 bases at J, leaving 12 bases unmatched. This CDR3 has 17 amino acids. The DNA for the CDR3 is TGTGCCAGCACCGAAGTAGCGGGTTTGGGCTCCTACAATGAGCAGTTCTTC. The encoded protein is CASTEVAGLGSYNEQFF.

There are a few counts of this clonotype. The CDR3 coding sequence is TGTGCCAGCAGCGTAGAGGGTGGGTACTCTGGGGCCAACGTCCTGACTTTC. Protein: CASSVEGGYSGANVLTF. The V gene is TRBV9, the J gene TRBJ2-6; D not resolved. The germline V gene has CDR1 SGDLS and CDR2 YYNGEE. There are 17 residues in the CDR3. V was clipped by 0 bases and J by 0 bases, with 10 bases between them.

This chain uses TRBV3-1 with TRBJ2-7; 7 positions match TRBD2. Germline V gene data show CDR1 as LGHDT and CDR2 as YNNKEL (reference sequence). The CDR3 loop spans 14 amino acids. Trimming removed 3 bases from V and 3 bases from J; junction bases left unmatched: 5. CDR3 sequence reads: CASSQWEGRYEQYF. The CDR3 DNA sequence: TGTGCCAGCAGCCAGTGGGAGGGCCGCTACGAGCAGTACTTC.

In DNA form, the CDR3 reads TGCAGTGCTAGAGAATCTGCAGGAAACCAAGAGACCCAGTACTTC. Protein sequence: CSARESAGNQETQYF. The rearrangement joins TRBV20-1 to TRBJ2-5; unclear D gene. Germline V CDR1 and CDR2: DFQATT, SNEGSKA (reference sequence). V was clipped by 0 bases and J by 0 bases, with 11 bases between them. This CDR3 has 15 residues.

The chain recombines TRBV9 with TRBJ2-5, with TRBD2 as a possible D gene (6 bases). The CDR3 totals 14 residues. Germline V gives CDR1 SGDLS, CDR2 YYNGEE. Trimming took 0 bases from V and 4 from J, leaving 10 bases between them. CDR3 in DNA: TGTGCCAGCAGCGTAGCGGGGAGGAGAGAGACCCAGTACTTC. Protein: CASSVAGRRETQYF.

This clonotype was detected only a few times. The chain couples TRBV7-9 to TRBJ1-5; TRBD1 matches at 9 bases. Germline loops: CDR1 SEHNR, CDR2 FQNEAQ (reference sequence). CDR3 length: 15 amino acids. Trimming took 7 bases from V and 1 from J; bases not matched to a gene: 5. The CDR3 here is CASTGDRESNQPQHF. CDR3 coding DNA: TGTGCCAGCACTGGGGACAGGGAGAGCAATCAGCCCCAGCATTTT.

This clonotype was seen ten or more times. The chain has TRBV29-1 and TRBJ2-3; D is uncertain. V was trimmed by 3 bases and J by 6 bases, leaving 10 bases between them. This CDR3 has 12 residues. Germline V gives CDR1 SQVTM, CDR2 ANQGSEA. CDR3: CSVEEYVDTQYF. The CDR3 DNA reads TGCAGCGTTGAGGAGTACGTCGATACGCAGTATTTT.

CDR3 sequence (DNA): TGTGCCACCAGCACCCAACAGGGATTCCATGGCTACACCTTC. Its translation is CATSTQQGFHGYTF. V usage is TRBV15 and J usage is TRBJ1-2; D may be TRBD1 (6 bases). The germline V and J ends were trimmed by 4 bases and 6 bases, with 15 bases remaining between them. The CDR3 runs to 14 residues. From germline, CDR1 is LNHNV and CDR2 YYDKDF (reference sequence).

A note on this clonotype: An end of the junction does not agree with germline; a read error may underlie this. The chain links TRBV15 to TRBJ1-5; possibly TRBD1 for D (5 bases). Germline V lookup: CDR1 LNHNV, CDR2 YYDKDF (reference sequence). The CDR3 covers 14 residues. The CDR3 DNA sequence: TGTGCCACCAGCAGAGATTCAGGACATCAGCCCCGGCATTTT. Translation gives CATSRDSGHQPRHF.

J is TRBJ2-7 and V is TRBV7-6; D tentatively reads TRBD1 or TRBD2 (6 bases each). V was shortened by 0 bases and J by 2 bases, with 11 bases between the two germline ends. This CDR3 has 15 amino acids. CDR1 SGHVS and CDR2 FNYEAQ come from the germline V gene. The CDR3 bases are TGTGCCAGCAGCTTAGCTGAGGGGGGTACCTACGAGCAGTACTTC. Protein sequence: CASSLAEGGTYEQYF.

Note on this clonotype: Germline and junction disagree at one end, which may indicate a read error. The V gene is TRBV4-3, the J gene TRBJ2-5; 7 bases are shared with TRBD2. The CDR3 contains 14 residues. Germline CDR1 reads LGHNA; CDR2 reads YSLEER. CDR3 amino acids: CAGSQDAGAETQYF. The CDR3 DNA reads TGCGCCGGCAGCCAAGACGCGGGAGCAGAGACCCAGTACTTC.

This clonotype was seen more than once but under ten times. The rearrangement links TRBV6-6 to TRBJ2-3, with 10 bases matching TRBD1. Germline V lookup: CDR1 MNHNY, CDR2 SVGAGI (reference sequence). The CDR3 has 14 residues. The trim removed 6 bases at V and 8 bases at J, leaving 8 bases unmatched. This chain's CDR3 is CASRRDRGRGTQYF. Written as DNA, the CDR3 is TGTGCCAGCAGGAGGGACAGGGGACGAGGTACGCAGTATTTT.

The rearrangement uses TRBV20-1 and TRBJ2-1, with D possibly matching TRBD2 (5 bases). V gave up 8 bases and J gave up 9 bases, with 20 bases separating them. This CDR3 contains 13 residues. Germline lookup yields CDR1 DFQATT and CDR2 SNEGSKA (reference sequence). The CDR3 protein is CSTGLLGIGEQFF. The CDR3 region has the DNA TGCAGTACTGGTTTACTAGGTATAGGTGAGCAGTTCTTC.

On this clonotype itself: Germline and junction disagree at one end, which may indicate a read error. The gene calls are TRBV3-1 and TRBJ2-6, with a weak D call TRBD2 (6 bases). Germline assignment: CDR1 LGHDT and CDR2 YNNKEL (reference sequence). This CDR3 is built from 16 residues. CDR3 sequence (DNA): TGTGCCAGCGGCCAAGACGGGGGTTTAGGGGCCAGCGTCCTGACTTTC. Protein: CASGQDGGLGASVLTF.

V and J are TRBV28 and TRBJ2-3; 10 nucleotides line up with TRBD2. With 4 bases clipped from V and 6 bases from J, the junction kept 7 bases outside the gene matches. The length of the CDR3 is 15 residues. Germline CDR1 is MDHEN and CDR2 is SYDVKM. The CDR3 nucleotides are TGTGCCAGCAGTTCCAGCGGGAGGGCCTTGGATACGCAGTATTTT. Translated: CASSSSGRALDTQYF.

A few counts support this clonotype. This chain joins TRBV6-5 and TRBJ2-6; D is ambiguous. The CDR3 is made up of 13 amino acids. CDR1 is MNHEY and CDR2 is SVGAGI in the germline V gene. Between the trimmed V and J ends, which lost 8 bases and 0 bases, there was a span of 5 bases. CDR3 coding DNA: TGTGCCAGCGTCTGCTCTGGGGCCAACGTCCTGACTTTC. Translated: CASVCSGANVLTF.

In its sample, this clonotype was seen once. This chain's CDR3 is CASSSRQGRQPQHF. Here the CDR3 DNA reads TGTGCCAGCAGCTCCCGACAGGGGAGACAGCCCCAGCATTTT. This rearrangement joins TRBV27 to TRBJ1-5, with 8 bases lining up with TRBD1. CDR3 size: 14 residues. Germline V CDR1 and CDR2: MNHEY, SMNVEV (reference sequence). The junction had 8 bases not matched to a gene; V was cut back by 6 bases and J by 7 bases.

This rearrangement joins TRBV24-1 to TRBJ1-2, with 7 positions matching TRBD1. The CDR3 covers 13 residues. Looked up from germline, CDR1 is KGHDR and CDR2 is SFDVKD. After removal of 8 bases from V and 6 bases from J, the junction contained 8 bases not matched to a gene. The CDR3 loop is CATNTGRGNGYTF. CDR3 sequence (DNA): TGTGCCACCAACACCGGCAGGGGGAATGGCTACACCTTC.

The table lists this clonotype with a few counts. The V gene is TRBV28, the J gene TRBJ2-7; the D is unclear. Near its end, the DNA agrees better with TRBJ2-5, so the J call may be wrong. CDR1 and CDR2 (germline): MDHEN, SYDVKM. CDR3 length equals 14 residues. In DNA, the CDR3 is TGTGCCAGCAGCTTCCTGTCTAATGTAAAGACCCAGTACTTC. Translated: CASSFLSNVKTQYF.

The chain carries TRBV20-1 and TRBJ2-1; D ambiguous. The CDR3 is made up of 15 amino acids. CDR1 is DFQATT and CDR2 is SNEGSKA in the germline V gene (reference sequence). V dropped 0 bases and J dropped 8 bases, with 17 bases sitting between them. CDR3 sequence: CSARDLMLYGDEQFF. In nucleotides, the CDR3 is TGCAGTGCTAGAGATTTAATGCTATATGGCGATGAGCAGTTCTTC.

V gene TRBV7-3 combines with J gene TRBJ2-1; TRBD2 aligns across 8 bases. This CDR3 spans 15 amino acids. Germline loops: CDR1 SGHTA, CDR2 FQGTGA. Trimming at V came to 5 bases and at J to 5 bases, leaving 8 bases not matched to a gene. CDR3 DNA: TGTGCCAGCAGCCAGAGCGGGAGTAATGACAATGAGCAGTTCTTC. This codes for CASSQSGSNDNEQFF.

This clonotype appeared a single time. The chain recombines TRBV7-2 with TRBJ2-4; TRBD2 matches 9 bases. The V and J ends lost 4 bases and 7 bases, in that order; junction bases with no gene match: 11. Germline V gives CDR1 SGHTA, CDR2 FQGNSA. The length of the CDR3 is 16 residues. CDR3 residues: CASSSNPGLASNIQYF. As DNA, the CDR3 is TGTGCCAGCAGCTCCAATCCGGGACTAGCATCGAACATTCAGTACTTC.

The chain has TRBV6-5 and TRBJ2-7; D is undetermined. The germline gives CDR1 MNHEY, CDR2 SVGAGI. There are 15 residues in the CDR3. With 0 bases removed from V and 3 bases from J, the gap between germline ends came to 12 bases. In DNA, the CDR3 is TGTGCCAGCAGTTACTCGATTTGGGGAAACTACGAGCAGTACTTC. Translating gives CASSYSIWGNYEQYF.

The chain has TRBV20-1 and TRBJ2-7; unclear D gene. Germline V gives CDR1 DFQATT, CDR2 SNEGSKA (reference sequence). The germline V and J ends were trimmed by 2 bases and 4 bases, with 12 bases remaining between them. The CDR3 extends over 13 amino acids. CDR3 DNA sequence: TGCAGTGCTAGACTCTTTTCAGAGTACGAGCAGTACTTC. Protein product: CSARLFSEYEQYF.

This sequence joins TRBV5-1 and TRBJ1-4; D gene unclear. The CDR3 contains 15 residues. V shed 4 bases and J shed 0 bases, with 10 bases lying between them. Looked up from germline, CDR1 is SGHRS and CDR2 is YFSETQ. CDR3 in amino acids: CASSPTTATNEKLFF. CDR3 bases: TGCGCCAGCAGCCCAACTACAGCAACTAATGAAAAACTGTTTTTT.